Following are 28 T cell receptor beta chains from one sample sequenced in a study of cytomegalovirus exposure and HLA in healthy donors. Generated by immunoSEQ multiplex PCR, the TCRdb table keeps only in-frame clones and is missing some. The sample lists some 120,000 clones; almost 90% were seen once. Sequencing was done on a sample of PBMCs. All receptors come from a man aged 25-45 years in good health and CMV-seronegative.

The genes are TRBV5-1 and TRBJ1-2; D remains ambiguous. The CDR3 runs to 15 residues. The germline V gene has CDR1 SGHRS and CDR2 YFSETQ. Trimming removed 4 bases from V and 7 bases from J, with 20 bases in between. The CDR3 protein is CASSPPNPISGGYTF. CDR3 nucleotides: TGCGCCAGCAGCCCACCCAACCCTATCTCGGGTGGCTACACCTTC. The full variable domain, its missing parts supplied by reference TRBV5-1 and TRBJ1-2, is KAGVTQTPRYLIKTRGQQVTLSCSPISGHRSVSWYQQTPGQGLQFLFEYFSETQRNKGNFPGRFSGRQFSNSRSEMNVSTLELGDSALYLCASSPPNPISGGYTFGSGTRLTVV.

A single count supports this clone. V gene TRBV15 combines with J gene TRBJ2-7; 8 positions match TRBD1. The CDR3 has 15 amino acids. Germline CDR1 reads LNHNV; CDR2 reads YYDKDF (reference sequence). The V and J ends lost 1 base and 2 bases, in that order; junction bases with no gene match: 4. The CDR3 DNA reads as TGTGCCACCAGCAGAGGCTCAGGGGGCACCTACGAGCAGTACTTC. Translating it yields CATSRGSGGTYEQYF.

The chain employs TRBV11-2 and TRBJ2-7; the match to TRBD1 covers 7 bases. Germline loops: CDR1 SGHAT, CDR2 FQNNGV. This CDR3 has 14 residues. J was trimmed by 2 bases and V by 4 bases; bases with no gene match: 5. Here the CDR3 reads CASSSQGVAYEQYF. CDR3 nucleotides: TGTGCCAGCAGCTCCCAGGGGGTGGCCTACGAGCAGTACTTC.

The V gene is TRBV7-7, the J gene TRBJ2-1; 9 bases agree with TRBD2. CDR1 is SSHAT and CDR2 is FNYEAQ in the germline V gene (reference sequence). This CDR3 is 15 amino acids long. V dropped 2 bases and J dropped 10; count of bases not matched to a gene: 9. The CDR3, as DNA: TGTGCCAGCAGCTTAAAACCGGGACTAGCTGGAGAGCAGTTCTTC. This encodes CASSLKPGLAGEQFF. Looking up the rest from reference TRBV7-7 and TRBJ2-1 gives the full variable domain: GAGVSQSPRYKVTKRGQDVTLRCDPISSHATLYWYQQALGQGPEFLTYFNYEAQPDKSGLPSDRFSAERPEGSISTLTIQRTEQRDSAMYRCASSLKPGLAGEQFFGPGTRLTVL.

J is TRBJ1-2 and V is TRBV28, with TRBD1 as a possible D gene (5 bases). Trimming stripped 6 bases from V and 4 bases from J, with 15 bases between. Germline-derived CDR1 and CDR2 are MDHEN and SYDVKM. This CDR3 region has 14 residues. CDR3 nucleotides: TGTGCCAGCAGCCCCCGGAGTCAGGGCTATGGCTACACCTTC. Translated, it gives CASSPRSQGYGYTF.

The chain joins TRBV11-2 to TRBJ2-6; D is unresolved. Trimming pared 3 bases from V and 3 bases from J, leaving 6 bases between. CDR3 length: 14 amino acids. Germline CDR1 SGHAT, CDR2 FQNNGV. The CDR3 region is CASSFIYGANVLTF. The CDR3 nucleotides are TGTGCCAGCAGCTTTATTTATGGGGCCAACGTCCTGACTTTC.

The CDR3 reads CASSTQTHTEAFF. The CDR3 DNA sequence: TGTGCCAGCAGTACCCAAACTCATACCGAAGCTTTCTTT. This chain uses TRBV6-1 with TRBJ1-1, with unresolved D. Germline CDR1 and CDR2: MNHNS and SASEGT. CDR3 length: 13 amino acids. V was pared by 5 bases and J by 8 bases, with 15 bases between.

This rearrangement joins TRBV18 to TRBJ2-5, with D tentatively TRBD2 (6 bases). CDR1 is KGHSH, CDR2 LQKENI, per germline. The germline V and J ends were trimmed by 3 bases and 6 bases, with 20 bases remaining between them. This CDR3 is built from 16 residues. CDR3 sequence reads: CASSPSALGGIKTQYF. CDR3 nucleotides: TGTGCCAGCTCACCCTCAGCGTTGGGAGGTATAAAGACCCAGTACTTC.

The CDR3: CASSETGTEAFF. The DNA of the CDR3 is TGCGCCAGCAGTGAGACCGGGACTGAAGCTTTCTTT. The chain carries TRBV10-1 and TRBJ1-1, with no clear D. With 2 bases removed from V and 5 bases from J, the gap between germline ends came to 6 bases. Per germline, CDR1 WNHNN and CDR2 SYGVQD (reference sequence). The CDR3 sequence is 12 residues long.

The chain joins TRBV19 to TRBJ2-7; 10 bases map to TRBD1. This CDR3 spans 13 amino acids. V gave up 10 bases and J gave up 7 bases; unmatched junction bases: 10. Germline lookup yields CDR1 LNHDA and CDR2 SQIVND (reference sequence). The CDR3 is CATRTGGLLEQYF. The CDR3 DNA reads as TGTGCCACCAGGACAGGGGGTCTCTTGGAGCAGTACTTC.

V usage is TRBV9 and J usage is TRBJ2-2, with 8 bases fitting TRBD2. CDR1 and CDR2 (germline): SGDLS, YYNGEE. The V gene end was trimmed by 4 bases and the J gene end by 6 bases; junction bases not matched to a gene: 8. The CDR3 consists of 15 residues. This chain's CDR3 is CASSPLSGIPGELFF. Here the CDR3 DNA reads TGTGCCAGCAGCCCACTTAGCGGGATACCCGGGGAGCTGTTTTTT.

This clone was recorded only once. The chain links TRBV6-5 to TRBJ2-2; 8 bases map to TRBD1. The CDR3 covers 14 residues. J gave up 5 bases and V 6 bases, and 5 bases lay outside the gene matches. CDR1 and CDR2 (germline): MNHEY, SVGAGI. The CDR3 spells CASRKTGATGELFF. The DNA of the CDR3 is TGTGCCAGCAGGAAGACAGGGGCTACCGGGGAGCTGTTTTTT.

On this clone: Other DNA sequences from this sample encode an identical CDR3 as well. CDR3 sequence reads: CASSLTSGSYEQYF. CDR3 sequence (DNA): TGCGCCAGCAGCTTAACTAGCGGGTCCTACGAGCAGTACTTC. This chain uses TRBV5-1 with TRBJ2-7; 9 bases align to TRBD2. CDR3 length: 14 residues. V shed 2 bases and J 1 base; nucleotides not matched to a gene: 1. CDR1 is SGHRS, CDR2 YFSETQ, per germline.

This rearrangement joins TRBV5-4 to TRBJ2-7; D may be TRBD1 (6 bases). The germline CDR1 and CDR2 sequences are SGHNT and YYREEE (reference sequence). There are 13 residues in the CDR3. The V end was cut by 4 bases, the J end by 6 bases, with 14 bases between. CDR3 sequence (DNA): TGTGCCAGCAGCCAACAGGGTACGGCCGAGCAGTACTTC. Translating it yields CASSQQGTAEQYF.

The V call is TRBV7-2, the J call TRBJ2-5; a weak D match, TRBD1 (5 bases). Germline V lookup: CDR1 SGHTA, CDR2 FQGNSA. V lost 1 base, J lost 5 bases, and 8 bases lay in between. CDR3 length equals 13 residues. CDR3 protein: CASSLEAGETQYF. CDR3 coding DNA: TGTGCCAGCAGCTTAGAGGCAGGGGAGACCCAGTACTTC.

The J gene is TRBJ2-1, the V gene TRBV20-1; no clear D gene. Germline V gene sequence: CDR1 DFQATT, CDR2 SNEGSKA (reference sequence). V lost 5 bases and J lost 5, with 7 bases in between. CDR3 size: 11 residues. The DNA for the CDR3 is TGCAGTGCTTTCCGTAACAATGAGCAGTTCTTC. This gives the protein CSAFRNNEQFF.

The chain uses TRBV7-2 and TRBJ2-7, with D uncertain. Germline CDR1 and CDR2: SGHTA and FQGNSA. The germline V and J ends were trimmed by 3 bases and 8 bases, with 11 bases remaining between them. The length of the CDR3 is 12 residues. CDR3 sequence: CASSLPPTKQYF. CDR3 in DNA: TGTGCCAGCAGCTTGCCTCCTACGAAGCAGTACTTC.

The chain couples TRBV7-8 to TRBJ1-1, with a possible D match to TRBD1 (6 bases). Trimming pared 4 bases from V and 0 bases from J, leaving 9 bases between. From germline, CDR1 is SGHVS and CDR2 FQNEAQ. The CDR3 is 14 residues long. Written as DNA, the CDR3 is TGTGCCAGCAGCTGGACAGCCATGAACACTGAAGCTTTCTTT. This translates into CASSWTAMNTEAFF.

This clone was detected once. This chain links TRBV27 with TRBJ1-2; the match to TRBD1 covers 7 bases. CDR3 length equals 14 residues. Germline V gene data show CDR1 as MNHEY and CDR2 as SMNVEV (reference sequence). Trimming removed 6 bases from V and 2 bases from J; junction bases left unmatched: 6. As DNA, the CDR3 is TGTGCCAGCAGCTCCAGGACAGGAAACTATGGCTACACCTTC. Its translation: CASSSRTGNYGYTF.

The V call is TRBV7-2, the J call TRBJ2-3; TRBD2 matches at 7 bases. Germline values: CDR1 SGHTA, CDR2 FQGNSA. The CDR3 has 15 amino acids. J lost 2 bases, V lost 8 bases, and 10 bases had no gene match. CDR3 protein: CASRRAGTNTDTQYF. The CDR3 coding sequence is TGTGCCAGCCGACGGGCGGGGACTAACACAGATACGCAGTATTTT.

J is TRBJ2-1 and V is TRBV9, with 7 bases that match TRBD2. The germline gives CDR1 SGDLS, CDR2 YYNGEE. This CDR3 has 15 amino acids. J lost 4 bases, V lost 2 bases, and 6 bases had no gene match. CDR3 protein: CASSVLPGGYNEQFF. The CDR3 nucleotides are TGTGCCAGCAGCGTGCTACCGGGGGGATACAATGAGCAGTTCTTC. Full variable domain (remainder filled in from reference TRBV9 and TRBJ2-1): DSGVTQTPKHLITATGQRVTLRCSPRSGDLSVYWYQQSLDQGLQFLIQYYNGEERAKGNILERFSAQQFPDLHSELNLSSLELGDSALYFCASSVLPGGYNEQFFGPGTRLTVL.

The CDR3 DNA is TGTGCCAGCAGCCTAACGGGACAGGGCAATGAGCAGTTCTTC. Translating it yields CASSLTGQGNEQFF. This chain connects TRBV5-6 to TRBJ2-1, with TRBD1 matching 9 bases. The germline gives CDR1 SGHDT, CDR2 YYEEEE. The length of the CDR3 is 14 residues. The V segment lost 4 bases and the J segment 6 bases; nucleotides outside the gene matches: 5.

The chain carries TRBV10-1 and TRBJ2-1; 8 bases match TRBD2. The trim removed 5 bases at V and 2 bases at J, leaving 8 bases unmatched. The CDR3 sequence is 16 residues long. The germline CDR1 and CDR2 sequences are WNHNN and SYGVQD (reference sequence). The CDR3 region has the DNA TGCGCCAGCAGTACTCCTTCAGCGGGGGCCTACAATGAGCAGTTCTTC. It encodes CASSTPSAGAYNEQFF.

The chain uses TRBV5-6 and TRBJ2-1; 10 bases fit TRBD2. Germline V lookup: CDR1 SGHDT, CDR2 YYEEEE. The CDR3 runs 18 residues. Trimming cost V 1 base and J 3 bases; bases outside gene matches: 10. The CDR3 loop is CASSLFGLAGAGYNEQFF. Here the CDR3 DNA reads TGTGCCAGCAGCTTGTTCGGGCTAGCGGGAGCCGGCTACAATGAGCAGTTCTTC.

J is TRBJ1-4 and V is TRBV7-9; the D is unclear. There are 15 residues in the CDR3. Trimming cost V 5 bases and J 0 bases, with 10 bases left between them. CDR1 SEHNR and CDR2 FQNEAQ come from the germline V gene (reference sequence). The CDR3: CASSRRVTTNEKLFF. CDR3 DNA: TGTGCCAGCAGCAGACGGGTGACAACTAATGAAAAACTGTTTTTT.

The chain employs TRBV5-1 and TRBJ1-1; TRBD1 agrees at 7 bases. The CDR3 totals 18 residues. V dropped 5 bases and J dropped 6; count of bases not matched to a gene: 22. Germline V CDR1 and CDR2: SGHRS, YFSETQ. As DNA, the CDR3 is TGCGCCAGCAGACCCTTGGCCCACCAGACAGGGTATATCTCTGAAGCTTTCTTT. Translation gives CASRPLAHQTGYISEAFF.

This rearrangement joins TRBV2 to TRBJ2-1; TRBD2 aligns across 7 bases. Germline-derived CDR1 and CDR2 are SNHLY and FYNNEI. The CDR3 totals 15 residues. The junction had 7 bases not matched to a gene; V was cut back by 6 bases and J by 2 bases. The CDR3 sequence: CASSGGGTTYNEQFF. Here the CDR3 DNA reads TGTGCCAGCAGCGGGGGTGGGACTACCTACAATGAGCAGTTCTTC.

The chain recombines TRBV9 with TRBJ1-3; 7 bases map to TRBD1. V gave up 1 base and J gave up 4 bases; unmatched junction bases: 8. The CDR3 is 16 residues long. Per germline, CDR1 SGDLS and CDR2 YYNGEE. The CDR3 region has the DNA TGTGCCAGCAGCGTATTTAGGGGGACAGAGGGAAACACCATATATTTT. Protein product: CASSVFRGTEGNTIYF.